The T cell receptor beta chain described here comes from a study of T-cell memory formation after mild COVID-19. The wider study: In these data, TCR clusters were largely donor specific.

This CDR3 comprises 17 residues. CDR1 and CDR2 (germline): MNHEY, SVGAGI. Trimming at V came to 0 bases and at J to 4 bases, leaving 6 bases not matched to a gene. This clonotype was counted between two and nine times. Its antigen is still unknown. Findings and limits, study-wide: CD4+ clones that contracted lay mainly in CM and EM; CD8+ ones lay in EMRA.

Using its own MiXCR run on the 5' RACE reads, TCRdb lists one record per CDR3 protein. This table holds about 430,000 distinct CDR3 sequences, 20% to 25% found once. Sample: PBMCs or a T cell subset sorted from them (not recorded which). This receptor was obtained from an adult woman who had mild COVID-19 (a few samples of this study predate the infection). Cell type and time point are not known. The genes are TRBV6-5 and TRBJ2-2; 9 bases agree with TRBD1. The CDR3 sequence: CASSYSTGGVGTGELFF. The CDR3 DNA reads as TGTGCCAGCAGTTACTCAACAGGGGGCGTCGGCACCGGGGAGCTGTTTTTT.